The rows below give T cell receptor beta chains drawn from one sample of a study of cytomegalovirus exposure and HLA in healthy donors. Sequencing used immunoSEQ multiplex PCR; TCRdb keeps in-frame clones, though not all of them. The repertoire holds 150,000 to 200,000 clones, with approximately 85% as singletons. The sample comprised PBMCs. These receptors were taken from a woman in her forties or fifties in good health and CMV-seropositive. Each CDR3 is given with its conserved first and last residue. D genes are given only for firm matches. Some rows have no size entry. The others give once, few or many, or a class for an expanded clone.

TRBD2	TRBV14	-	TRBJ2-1	CASSQDQGSGRSSYNEQFF	TGTGCCAGCAGCCAAGATCAGGGTAGCGGGAGGAGCTCCTACAATGAGCAGTTCTTC
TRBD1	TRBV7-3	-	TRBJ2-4	CASSFRGQDIQYF	TGTGCCAGCAGCTTCAGGGGGCAGGACATTCAGTACTTC
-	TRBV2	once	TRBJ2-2	CASSAARVTGELFF	TGTGCCAGCAGTGCTGCCAGGGTCACCGGGGAGCTGTTTTTT
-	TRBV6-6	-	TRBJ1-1	CASSYGRAGEAFF	TGTGCCAGCAGTTACGGGAGGGCTGGTGAAGCTTTCTTT
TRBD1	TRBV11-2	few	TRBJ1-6	CASSQTGGHSPLHF	TGTGCCAGCAGCCAGACAGGGGGTCATTCACCCCTCCACTTT
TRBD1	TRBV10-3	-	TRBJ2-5	CAISGTGKETQYF	TGTGCCATCAGTGGGACAGGGAAAGAGACCCAGTACTTC
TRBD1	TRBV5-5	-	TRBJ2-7	CASSLRRTGSSYEQYF	TGTGCCAGCAGCTTGAGGAGGACAGGGAGCTCCTACGAGCAGTACTTC
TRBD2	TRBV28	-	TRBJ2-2	CASRFSGSSVTGELFF	TGTGCCAGCAGGTTTAGCGGGAGTTCGGTAACCGGGGAGCTGTTTTTT
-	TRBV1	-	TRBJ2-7	CTSSRGSRDRGHEQYF	TGCACCAGCAGCAGGGGCTCGCGGGACAGGGGGCACGAGCAGTACTTC
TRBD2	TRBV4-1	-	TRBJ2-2	CASSPILGGLANTGELFF	TGCGCCAGCAGCCCTATCTTGGGGGGACTAGCGAACACCGGGGAGCTGTTTTTT
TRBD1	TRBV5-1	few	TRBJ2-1	CASSFLQGPIGDEQFF	TGCGCCAGCAGCTTCTTACAGGGGCCAATAGGGGATGAGCAGTTCTTC
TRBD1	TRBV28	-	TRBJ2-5	CASSRSTGTGEKETQYF	TGTGCCAGCAGCCGTTCTACCGGGACAGGGGAGAAAGAGACCCAGTACTTC
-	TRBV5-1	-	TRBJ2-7	CASSWGGDSYEQYF	TGCGCCAGCAGCTGGGGGGGCGACTCCTACGAGCAGTACTTC
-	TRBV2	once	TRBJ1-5	CASSGDSGAQPQHF	TGTGCCAGCAGTGGCGACAGCGGGGCTCAGCCCCAGCATTTT
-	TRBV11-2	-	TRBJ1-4	CASSPGFRGEKLFF	TGTGCCAGCAGCCCAGGGTTTAGGGGTGAAAAACTGTTTTTT
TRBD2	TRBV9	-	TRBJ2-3	CASSVPSGTGTRFFTDTQYF	TGTGCCAGCAGCGTCCCCAGCGGAACCGGGACTAGGTTTTTCACAGATACGCAGTATTTT
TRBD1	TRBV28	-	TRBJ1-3	CASSFLDRDTGNTIYF	TGTGCCAGCAGTTTTTTGGACAGGGACACTGGAAACACCATATATTTT
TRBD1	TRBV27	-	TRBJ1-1	CASLGGKSTEAFF	TGTGCCAGTTTAGGGGGCAAGAGCACTGAAGCTTTCTTT
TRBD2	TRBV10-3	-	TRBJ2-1	CAITGTSENNEQFF	TGTGCCATTACCGGGACTAGCGAGAACAATGAGCAGTTCTTC
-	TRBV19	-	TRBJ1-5	CASRSKGGEGRQPQHF	TGTGCCAGTAGAAGTAAGGGGGGGGAGGGTAGGCAGCCCCAGCATTTT
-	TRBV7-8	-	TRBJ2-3	CASSRDWADTQYF	TGTGCCAGCAGCCGAGATTGGGCGGATACGCAGTATTTT
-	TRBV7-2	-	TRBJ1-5	CASSLQQGNQPQHF	TGTGCCAGCAGCTTACAGCAGGGCAATCAGCCCCAGCATTTT
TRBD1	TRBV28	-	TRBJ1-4	CASSLGAGGKLEKLFF	TGTGCCAGCAGTTTAGGGGCAGGGGGAAAGTTGGAAAAACTGTTTTTT
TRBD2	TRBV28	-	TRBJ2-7	CASSPGGGPSYEQYF	TGTGCCAGCAGTCCGGGGGGGGGTCCATCCTACGAGCAGTACTTC
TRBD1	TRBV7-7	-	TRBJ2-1	CASSLEGTGGEQFF	TGTGCCAGCAGCTTAGAGGGGACAGGGGGCGAGCAGTTCTTC
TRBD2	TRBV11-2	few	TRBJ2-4	CASSLEPGLAEF	TGTGCCAGCAGCTTGGAACCGGGACTAGCCGAATTC
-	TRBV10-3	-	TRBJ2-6	CATKTGTSSGANGLTF	TGTGCCACGAAGACAGGAACCAGCTCTGGGGCCAACGGCCTGACTTTC
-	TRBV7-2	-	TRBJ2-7	CASSFRQGSYEQYF	TGTGCCAGCAGCTTTCGCCAGGGTTCCTACGAGCAGTACTTC
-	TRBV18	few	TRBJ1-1	CASSPGEGNTEAFF	TGTGCCAGCTCACCGGGGGAGGGTAACACTGAAGCTTTCTTT
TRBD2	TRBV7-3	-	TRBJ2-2	CASSLRGGTLDTGELFF	TGTGCCAGCAGCTTAAGGGGGGGGACTTTAGACACCGGGGAGCTGTTTTTT
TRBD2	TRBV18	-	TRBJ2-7	CASSPTSGAYEQYF	TGTGCCAGCTCACCGACTAGCGGGGCGTACGAGCAGTACTTC
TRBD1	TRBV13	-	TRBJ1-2	CASSLGQGANYGYTF	TGTGCCAGCAGCTTAGGGCAGGGGGCTAACTATGGCTACACCTTC
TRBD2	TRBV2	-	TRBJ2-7	CASSATSGRHEQYF	TGTGCCAGCAGTGCAACTAGCGGGAGGCACGAGCAGTACTTC
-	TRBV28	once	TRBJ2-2	CASSGDGVRVTGELFF	TGTGCCAGCAGTGGCGACGGGGTAAGAGTCACCGGGGAGCTGTTTTTT
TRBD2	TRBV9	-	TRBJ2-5	CASSPGVSGGAEETQYF	TGTGCCAGCAGTCCCGGGGTTAGCGGGGGGGCCGAGGAGACCCAGTACTTC
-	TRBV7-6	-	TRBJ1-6	CASSLQGNSPLHF	TGTGCCAGCAGCTTACAGGGTAACTCACCCCTCCACTTT
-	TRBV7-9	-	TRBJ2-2	CSSSFLAYTGELFF	TGTTCCAGCAGCTTTTTAGCGTACACCGGGGAGCTGTTTTTT
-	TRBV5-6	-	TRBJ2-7	CASSSARSSYEQYF	TGTGCCAGCAGCTCCGCTAGAAGCTCCTACGAGCAGTACTTC
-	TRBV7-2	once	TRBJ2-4	CASSPSGVRGDIQYF	TGTGCCAGCAGCCCCTCAGGGGTCCGAGGGGACATTCAGTACTTC
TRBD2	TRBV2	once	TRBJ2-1	CASSALAGVSNEQFF	TGTGCCAGCAGTGCCCTAGCGGGAGTATCCAATGAGCAGTTCTTC
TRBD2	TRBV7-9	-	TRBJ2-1	CASSLLSPGGSVRYNEQFF	TGTGCCAGCAGCTTACTATCGCCGGGCGGGAGTGTCAGGTACAATGAGCAGTTCTTC
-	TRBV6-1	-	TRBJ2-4	CASSELGAAKNSQYF	TGTGCCAGCAGTGAGCTGGGGGCAGCCAAAAACAGTCAGTACTTC
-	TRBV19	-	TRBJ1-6	CASSIRINRDSPLHF	TGTGCCAGTAGTATCCGGATAAACAGGGATTCACCCCTCCACTTT
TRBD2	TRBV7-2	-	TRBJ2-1	CASSQTSGNYNEQFF	TGTGCCAGCAGCCAGACTAGCGGGAATTACAATGAGCAGTTCTTC
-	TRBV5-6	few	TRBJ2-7	CASSLATGNLPKEQYF	TGTGCCAGCAGCTTGGCCACAGGTAATCTCCCTAAGGAGCAGTACTTC
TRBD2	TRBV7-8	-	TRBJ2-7	CASSLAGSGRSYEQYF	TGTGCCAGCAGCTTAGCTGGTAGCGGGAGATCCTACGAGCAGTACTTC
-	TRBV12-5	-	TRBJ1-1	CASGPSAGTEAFF	TGTGCTAGTGGGCCTTCTGCGGGCACTGAAGCTTTCTTT
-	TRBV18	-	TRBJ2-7	CASSRDQGSEQYF	TGTGCCAGCTCGCGAGACCAGGGGTCCGAGCAGTACTTC
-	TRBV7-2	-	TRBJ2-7	CASSAKGVQGPYEQYF	TGTGCCAGCAGCGCCAAGGGGGTCCAAGGACCTTACGAGCAGTACTTC
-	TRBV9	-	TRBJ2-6	CASSVAGGANVLTF	TGTGCCAGCAGCGTAGCGGGAGGGGCCAACGTCCTGACTTTC